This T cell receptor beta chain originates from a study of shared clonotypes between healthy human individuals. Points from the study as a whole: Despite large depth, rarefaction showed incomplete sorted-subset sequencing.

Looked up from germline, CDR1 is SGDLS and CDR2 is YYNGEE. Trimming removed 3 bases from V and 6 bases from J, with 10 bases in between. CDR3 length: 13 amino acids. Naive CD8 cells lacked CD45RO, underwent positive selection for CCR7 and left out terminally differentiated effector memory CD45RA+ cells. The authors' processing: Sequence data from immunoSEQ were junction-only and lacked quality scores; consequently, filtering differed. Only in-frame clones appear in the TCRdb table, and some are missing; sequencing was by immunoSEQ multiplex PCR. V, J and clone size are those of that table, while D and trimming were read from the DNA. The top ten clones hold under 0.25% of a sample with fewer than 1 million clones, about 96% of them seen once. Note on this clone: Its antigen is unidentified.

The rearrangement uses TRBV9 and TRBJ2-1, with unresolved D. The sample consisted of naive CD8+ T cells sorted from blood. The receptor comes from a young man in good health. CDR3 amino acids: CASSGPWANEQFF. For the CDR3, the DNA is TGTGCCAGCAGCGGCCCCTGGGCCAATGAGCAGTTCTTC.